A single TCR beta chain is shown here with its context. Its antigen is undetermined. This specimen comes from a study of CD8 T cells in ankylosing spondylitis. Study observations and caveats: A CD8+ phenotype characterized the disease-linked clones, which were relatively rare in peripheral blood. Earlier authors reported some of these motif variants in reactive arthritis synovial fluid and blood. The study identified a TCR beta motif of roughly eight highly homologous variants that appeared characteristic of ankylosing spondylitis blood. In ankylosing spondylitis patients, matched synovial fluid reportedly showed significant enrichment of disease-linked clones.

The CDR3 loop spans 16 amino acids. With 7 bases clipped from V and 3 bases from J, the junction kept 7 bases outside the gene matches. The germline gives CDR1 SGHTA, CDR2 FQGNSA. TCRdb reanalysed the 5' RACE reads using MiXCR and keeps one entry per CDR3 protein. This sample has roughly 370,000 distinct CDR3 sequences; approximately 20% occur once, and the top ten carry roughly a sixth. The sequence derives from a male donor with ankylosing spondylitis. J is TRBJ2-3 and V is TRBV7-2, with TRBD2 matching 13 bases. Sequences were obtained from blood, either unsorted or a sorted T cell fraction (not recorded which). CDR3 loop: CASTQKLAGGTDTQYF. In DNA, the CDR3 is TGTGCCAGCACTCAAAAACTAGCGGGAGGGACAGATACGCAGTATTTT.